This T cell receptor beta chain was recovered during a study of T-cell reconstitution after alpha-beta-depleted transplantation in children. Study-wide findings and caveats: The study reportedly traced alpha-beta T cells about two months after transplant to several hundred expanded graft clones. The high TCRbeta diversity at day 60 in some patients came from surviving recipient T cells and thymic progenitors. Once a year had passed after transplant, T-cell counts and diversity came mostly from newly produced T cells.

A word on this clonotype: Antigen unknown.

This sample's TCRbeta library carried unique molecular identifier barcodes. TCRdb fed the PCR reads into MiXCR, producing one record per CDR3 protein. The sample comprises about 240,000 distinct CDR3 sequences, roughly 23% of which are singletons, and about 2.6% rests with the top ten. Sequences were derived from PBMCs, sampled before TCRalphabeta/CD19-depleted stem cell transplant. The source of this sequence is a girl aged 2-10 years with Fanconi anemia, due to receive a stem cell transplant.

In nucleotides, the CDR3 is TGTGCCACCAGCAGAGCGGGGACAGGGAGTATCGGAAACATTCAGTACTTC. Amino acids: CATSRAGTGSIGNIQYF. The gene calls are TRBV15 and TRBJ2-4; 9 nucleotides align to TRBD1. The ends lost 1 base at V and 6 bases at J; junction bases unmatched: 10. The germline CDR1 and CDR2 sequences are LNHNV and YYDKDF (reference sequence). This CDR3 region has 17 residues.